This is a list of T cell receptor beta chains from one sample in a study of cytomegalovirus exposure and HLA in healthy donors. The protocol was immunoSEQ multiplex PCR, while the TCRdb copy is restricted to in-frame clones and leaves out a portion. The sample lists about 140,000 clones; 80% were seen once. Sequenced sample: PBMCs. All receptors derive from a middle-aged man in good health and CMV-seronegative. The conserved cysteine and the conserved F or W are not part of the CDR3 here. Each record gives: clone size, V gene, J gene, CDR3 protein. Expanded clones get a size class; other rows say once, few or many, or leave the size out.

.	TRBV9	TRBJ2-7	ASSPRTVSDEQY
few	TRBV5-6	TRBJ2-7	ASSLYLPPSSYEQY
.	TRBV5-1	TRBJ2-1	ASSGLAGGRDEQF
.	TRBV7-9	TRBJ1-1	ASSLSGRETEAF
.	TRBV7-2	TRBJ1-2	ASSLVGASSYT
.	TRBV10-3	TRBJ1-1	AISDRMNTEAF
once	TRBV11-2	TRBJ1-2	ASSSGQGMGYT
.	TRBV18	TRBJ2-7	ASSQSQGIGEQY
.	TRBV10-2	TRBJ2-7	ASSGWQGLSGVTGSYEQY
.	TRBV2	TRBJ2-7	ASKTEGTPAYEQY
.	TRBV6-1	TRBJ2-7	ASSEWGTKGRGKTYEQY
.	TRBV5-4	TRBJ1-1	ASSLGQNKNTEAF
.	TRBV9	TRBJ1-6	ASSVVGSSPLH
.	TRBV5-6	TRBJ2-5	ASSLARGGSRQETQY
.	TRBV25-1	TRBJ2-7	ATGQLYEQY
.	TRBV25-1	TRBJ2-2	ASSLTGSNTGELF
.	TRBV2	TRBJ1-5	ASRPQGAGNQPQH
.	TRBV5-1	TRBJ2-1	ASSSVGTGVSDEQF
.	TRBV7-9	TRBJ1-2	ASSLRLDRGIGANYGYT
.	TRBV28	TRBJ2-3	ASVPQRGRSTDTQY
.	TRBV7-8	TRBJ1-5	ASSLGDGQSNQPQH
.	TRBV7-8	TRBJ1-3	ASSLSLSSWSSGNTIY
.	TRBV4-1	TRBJ2-3	ASSHSALLAGLTDTQY
.	TRBV25-1	TRBJ2-1	ASSGGLAATDNEQF
.	TRBV18	TRBJ1-5	ASSPAVKQPQH
.	TRBV14	TRBJ2-5	ASSQDGTLQETQY
once	TRBV19	TRBJ1-5	ASSARDRGRVSNQPQH
.	TRBV2	TRBJ2-2	ASSEISRNTGELF
few	TRBV6-6	TRBJ2-7	ASRKDRDYEQY
.	TRBV5-5	TRBJ1-1	ASSLGGPGNTEAF
.	TRBV5-4	TRBJ1-2	ASSGQGNYGYT
.	TRBV19	TRBJ1-2	ASSPGGRGGYT
.	TRBV5-4	TRBJ2-3	ASSLDPTRGDTQY
.	TRBV2	TRBJ2-7	ASSEGLAGGFYEQY
.	TRBV5-8	TRBJ2-3	ASSLGPSLDTQY
.	TRBV5-1	TRBJ1-1	ASSPQGARGTEAF
.	TRBV28	TRBJ1-2	ASNGQGGYT
few	TRBV7-9	TRBJ2-7	ASSASGFVPGEQY
.	TRBV19	TRBJ2-1	ASSIDMGGVYNEQF
.	TRBV11-2	TRBJ2-7	ASSLGGGPYYEQY
.	TRBV11-3	TRBJ2-1	ASSSQYNEQF
.	TRBV12-5	TRBJ1-4	ASGFPTGTGGASRYEKLF
.	TRBV5-1	TRBJ2-1	ASSLGDNNEQF
few	TRBV30	TRBJ1-3	AWSKSSGNTIY
.	TRBV11-2	TRBJ2-7	ASSSGSYEQY
.	TRBV5-1	TRBJ2-3	ASSLRGSTDTQY
.	TRBV2	TRBJ2-6	ASNTRSSGANVLT
.	TRBV4-1	TRBJ2-7	ASSQVGTGGSYEQY
.	TRBV5-1	TRBJ1-6	ASSFGHTNSPLH
.	TRBV7-9	TRBJ2-7	ASSLSGGVFSYEQY
once	TRBV5-1	.	ASSFNTGLNSYEQY
.	TRBV6-4	TRBJ2-3	ASTGLGADTQY
.	TRBV6-4	TRBJ2-7	ASRTGGIREY
.	TRBV28	TRBJ1-6	ASGPGQIYSPLH
.	TRBV4-1	TRBJ1-2	ASSQEGGGRYYGYT